One sample yielded the 9 T cell receptor beta chains listed below, sequenced in a study of T cells in tumors after PD-1 blockade. Some clones are missing from TCRdb's copy, which holds only in-frame ones; the method was immunoSEQ multiplex PCR. Of 60,000 or so clones listed, about four fifths are singletons. The sequenced sample was PBMCs, obtained before anti-PD-1 treatment. The receptors were sampled from a human donor with basal cell carcinoma.

The chain links TRBV6-5 to TRBJ2-6; D perhaps matches TRBD1 (5 bases). V lost 7 bases, J lost 4 bases, and 14 bases lay in between. Germline loops: CDR1 MNHEY, CDR2 SVGAGI. The CDR3 totals 15 residues. This CDR3 is CASTIQGYGANVLTF. In DNA form, the CDR3 reads TGTGCCAGCACGATTCAGGGTTACGGGGCCAACGTCCTGACTTTC.

J is TRBJ2-5 and V is TRBV4-2, with 9 nucleotides matching TRBD2. In germline, CDR1 is LGHNA, CDR2 YNFKEQ. This CDR3 comprises 16 residues. Trimming took 3 bases from V and 2 from J; bases not matched to a gene: 7. This chain's CDR3 is CASSQPRGGGQETQYF. The CDR3 DNA follows: TGTGCCAGCAGCCAGCCGCGGGGGGGCGGGCAAGAGACCCAGTACTTC.

The J gene is TRBJ2-5, the V gene TRBV4-1; D ambiguous. The CDR3 sequence is 14 residues long. Germline-derived CDR1 and CDR2 are MGHRA and YSYEKL. Trimming removed 0 bases at V and 1 base at J, with 6 bases between. The CDR3 protein is CASSQEEIQETQYF. The CDR3 DNA reads TGCGCCAGCAGCCAAGAGGAAATCCAAGAGACCCAGTACTTC.

The chain carries TRBV5-1 and TRBJ1-1; D not certain. V was pared by 1 base and J by 1 base, with 11 bases between. In germline, CDR1 is SGHRS, CDR2 YFSETQ. CDR3 length: 15 amino acids. CDR3 in DNA: TGCGCCAGCAGCTTGATTCTGGCAAAGAACACTGAAGCTTTCTTT. Protein sequence: CASSLILAKNTEAFF.

CDR3 DNA sequence: TGTGCCAGCAGCCCGACCCGGGGTATTGAAGCTTTCTTT. It codes for CASSPTRGIEAFF. J is TRBJ1-1 and V is TRBV5-4; D remains ambiguous. The length of the CDR3 is 13 residues. V lost 4 bases, J lost 7 bases, and 14 bases lay in between. Germline lookup yields CDR1 SGHNT and CDR2 YYREEE (reference sequence).

The V gene is TRBV5-4, the J gene TRBJ1-2, with a weak D call TRBD1 (5 bases). CDR1 is SGHNT and CDR2 is YYREEE in the germline V gene (reference sequence). V lost 0 bases, J lost 4 bases, and 16 bases lay in between. The length of the CDR3 is 16 residues. CDR3 sequence: CASSLDSGRSGYGYTF. The CDR3 region has the DNA TGTGCCAGCAGCTTGGATTCGGGGCGTTCAGGCTATGGCTACACCTTC.

This chain connects TRBV13 to TRBJ2-2, with TRBD2 identical over 11 bases. CDR1 and CDR2 (germline): PRHDT, FYEKMQ (reference sequence). This CDR3 region has 16 residues. V gave up 5 bases and J gave up 6 bases; unmatched junction bases: 8. CDR3 sequence reads: CASSPRLAGRSGELFF. Written as DNA, the CDR3 is TGTGCCAGCAGCCCCCGACTAGCGGGGCGGTCCGGGGAGCTGTTTTTT. Combining the CDR3 with reference TRBV13 and TRBJ2-2 gives the whole variable domain AAGVIQSPRHLIKEKRETATLKCYPIPRHDTVYWYQQGPGQDPQFLISFYEKMQSDKGSIPDRFSAQQFSDYHSELNMSSLELGDSALYFCASSPRLAGRSGELFFGEGSRLTVL.

The rearrangement uses TRBV15 and TRBJ2-5, with D perhaps matching TRBD1 (5 bases). The CDR3 is 14 amino acids. V was clipped by 3 bases and J by 3 bases, with 11 bases between them. Germline V gene sequence: CDR1 LNHNV, CDR2 YYDKDF (reference sequence). The CDR3 region is CATSRDIGKETQYF. CDR3 nucleotides: TGTGCCACCAGCAGGGACATAGGGAAAGAGACCCAGTACTTC.

The rearrangement links TRBV10-2 to TRBJ2-7, with TRBD2 matching 11 bases. V was clipped by 8 bases and J by 2 bases; unmatched bases: 5. Germline V lookup: CDR1 WSHSY, CDR2 SAAADI. The CDR3 length is 14 residues. The CDR3 here is CASGVAGGTYEQYF. The CDR3 region has the DNA TGCGCCAGCGGTGTAGCGGGGGGGACCTACGAGCAGTACTTC.